Below, 23 T cell receptor beta chains from the same sample are listed, as sequenced in a study of cytomegalovirus exposure and HLA in healthy donors. PCR primers comprised 60 Vbeta and 13 Jbeta primers. Sequenced by immunoSEQ multiplex PCR; TCRdb stores in-frame clones only, minus some. The sample lists approximately 150,000 clones; approximately 77% were seen once. Sample: PBMCs. These receptors all stem from a male donor in good health and CMV-seropositive.

The V call is TRBV7-9, the J call TRBJ2-1; TRBD2 might be the D (6 bases). There are 12 residues in the CDR3. Trimming took 2 bases from V and 8 from J, leaving 7 bases between them. Germline lookup yields CDR1 SEHNR and CDR2 FQNEAQ (reference sequence). The CDR3 here is CASSLSGDEQFF. CDR3 DNA sequence: TGTGCCAGCAGCTTATCGGGGGATGAGCAGTTCTTC.

The chain links TRBV30 to TRBJ2-1; possible D gene TRBD2, 6 bases. The CDR3 is 15 amino acids. Trimming removed 0 bases at V and 2 bases at J, with 11 bases between. Germline CDR1 reads GTSNPN; CDR2 reads SVGIG (reference sequence). The CDR3 region is CAWSVGGAAYNEQFF. The CDR3 DNA reads TGTGCCTGGAGTGTAGGAGGGGCTGCCTACAATGAGCAGTTCTTC.

The chain joins TRBV27 to TRBJ1-1; 8 positions agree with TRBD1. V dropped 6 bases and J dropped 7; count of bases not matched to a gene: 16. The CDR3 covers 16 residues. Germline V gene lookup returns CDR1 MNHEY and CDR2 SMNVEV (reference sequence). CDR3: CASRGVVRGPRDEAFF. CDR3 nucleotides: TGTGCCAGCAGGGGGGTGGTCAGGGGGCCACGTGATGAAGCTTTCTTT.

The genes are TRBV7-3 and TRBJ1-1; maybe TRBD1 (5 bases). Germline lookup yields CDR1 SGHTA and CDR2 FQGTGA. This CDR3 contains 13 residues. V gave up 3 bases and J gave up 3 bases, with 8 bases separating them. In DNA form, the CDR3 reads TGTGCCAGCAGCTTCACGGGGGACACTGAAGCTTTCTTT. Amino acid sequence: CASSFTGDTEAFF.

This clone was counted a single time. This chain connects TRBV5-1 to TRBJ1-2; D ambiguous. Trimming removed 4 bases from V and 8 bases from J, with 21 bases in between. The CDR3 has 15 residues. The germline CDR1 and CDR2 sequences are SGHRS and YFSETQ. The CDR3 DNA sequence: TGCGCCAGCAGCGAATCGACACGCACTCTGGAAGGCTACACCTTC. Translated, it gives CASSESTRTLEGYTF.

This clone was seen a handful of times. J is TRBJ2-1 and V is TRBV27; 13 positions agree with TRBD2. V lost 0 bases to trimming and J lost 0 bases; unmatched junction nucleotides: 2. CDR3 length equals 18 residues. Germline CDR1 reads MNHEY; CDR2 reads SMNVEV (reference sequence). The CDR3 sequence: CASSLSGTSGDSYNEQFF. The DNA for the CDR3 is TGTGCCAGCAGTTTATCAGGGACTAGCGGGGACTCCTACAATGAGCAGTTCTTC.

This clone was counted a few times. V and J are TRBV7-2 and TRBJ1-1, with D hard to call. Germline V CDR1 and CDR2: SGHTA, FQGNSA. Trimming stripped 2 bases from V and 0 bases from J, with 4 bases between. This CDR3 has 13 amino acids. CDR3 sequence reads: CASSLSVNTEAFF. For the CDR3, the DNA is TGTGCCAGCAGCTTATCGGTGAACACTGAAGCTTTCTTT.

This sequence joins TRBV19 and TRBJ1-1; the D gene is possibly TRBD1 (5 bases). CDR3 length: 14 amino acids. CDR1 LNHDA and CDR2 SQIVND come from the germline V gene (reference sequence). V lost 1 base and J 4 bases, leaving 10 bases between the germline ends. CDR3 coding DNA: TGTGCCAGTAGTATAGGGGGCGGGATCACTGAAGCTTTCTTT. It codes for CASSIGGGITEAFF.

This clone came up once. V is TRBV30 and J is TRBJ1-2; no reliable D call. In germline, CDR1 is GTSNPN, CDR2 SVGIG (reference sequence). V was cut by 2 bases and J by 3 bases, with 16 bases left in between. The CDR3 is 15 residues long. CDR3 region: CAWSMRRPGDYGYTF. In DNA form, the CDR3 reads TGTGCCTGGAGTATGCGGAGGCCCGGGGACTATGGCTACACCTTC. The variable domain in full, completed from reference TRBV30 and TRBJ1-2, reads SQTIHQWPATLVQPVGSPLSLECTVEGTSNPNLYWYRQAAGRGLQLLFYSVGIGQISSEVPQNLSASRPQDRQFILSSKKLLLSDSGFYLCAWSMRRPGDYGYTFGSGTRLTVV.

The chain joins TRBV9 to TRBJ2-7, with TRBD2 as a possible D gene (6 bases). The germline V and J ends were trimmed by 0 bases and 6 bases, with 16 bases remaining between them. This CDR3 is 15 amino acids long. Germline values: CDR1 SGDLS, CDR2 YYNGEE. CDR3 loop: CASSVESNSAGEQYF. CDR3 sequence (DNA): TGTGCCAGCAGCGTAGAGAGTAACTCAGCGGGCGAGCAGTACTTC.

The rearrangement joins TRBV9 to TRBJ1-2; no reliable D call. The ends were cut back, 2 bases at V and 4 bases at J, with 15 bases in the middle. The CDR3 has 15 amino acids. From germline, CDR1 is SGDLS and CDR2 YYNGEE. CDR3 residues: CASSVSFGGPYGYTF. CDR3 in DNA: TGTGCCAGCAGCGTCTCGTTCGGTGGGCCCTATGGCTACACCTTC.

The gene calls are TRBV6-1 and TRBJ1-5; D call uncertain. The CDR3 covers 15 residues. Trimming took 1 base from V and 3 from J, leaving 10 bases between them. Germline loops: CDR1 MNHNS, CDR2 SASEGT. DNA for the CDR3: TGTGCCAGCAGTGAAGGGCATCAGGCCAATCAGCCCCAGCATTTT. Protein sequence: CASSEGHQANQPQHF.

The CDR3 reads CASSPDNSYEQYF. DNA of the CDR3: TGTGCCAGCAGCCCCGACAACTCCTACGAGCAGTACTTC. The chain recombines TRBV7-8 with TRBJ2-7, with D hard to call. Germline CDR1 reads SGHVS; CDR2 reads FQNEAQ. This CDR3 has 13 amino acids. Trimming took 5 bases from V and 0 from J, leaving 8 bases between them. The entire variable domain, with the rest obtained from reference TRBV7-8 and TRBJ2-7, is as follows: GAGVSQSPRYKVAKRGQDVALRCDPISGHVSLFWYQQALGQGPEFLTYFQNEAQLDKSGLPSDRFFAERPEGSVSTLKIQRTQQEDSAVYLCASSPDNSYEQYFGPGTRLTVT.

This clone has a handful of counts. V usage is TRBV7-9 and J usage is TRBJ1-2, with a weak D call TRBD1 (5 bases). The ends were cut back, 1 base at V and 2 bases at J, with 14 bases in the middle. CDR1 and CDR2 (germline): SEHNR, FQNEAQ (reference sequence). The CDR3 sequence is 16 residues long. CDR3 DNA: TGTGCCAGCAGCTTAGAGGGGTCTCAACTCAACTATGGCTACACCTTC. It yields the protein CASSLEGSQLNYGYTF.

The V call is TRBV7-9, the J call TRBJ1-1; D might be TRBD1 (6 bases). The CDR3 totals 18 residues. Trimming removed 1 base at V and 0 bases at J, with 18 bases between. Looked up from germline, CDR1 is SEHNR and CDR2 is FQNEAQ (reference sequence). CDR3 DNA sequence: TGTGCCAGCAGCTTAGTCAGTTGGGGGCCCTCCATGAACACTGAAGCTTTCTTT. Amino acid sequence: CASSLVSWGPSMNTEAFF.

The chain joins TRBV5-1 to TRBJ1-2; D is possibly TRBD1 (6 bases). V dropped 4 bases and J dropped 6 bases, with 16 bases sitting between them. The germline V gene has CDR1 SGHRS and CDR2 YFSETQ. The CDR3 extends over 14 amino acids. As DNA, the CDR3 is TGCGCCAGCAGCCCCGGGGGGGCCGTGGATGGCTACACCTTC. This codes for CASSPGGAVDGYTF.

The rearrangement links TRBV5-1 to TRBJ2-3; D perhaps matches TRBD2 (6 bases). The germline CDR1 and CDR2 sequences are SGHRS and YFSETQ. Trimming left V 4 bases short and J 0 bases short, with 9 bases between. The CDR3 sequence is 14 residues long. The CDR3 loop is CASSLSGSTDTQYF. For the CDR3, the DNA is TGCGCCAGCAGCCTTAGCGGTAGCACAGATACGCAGTATTTT.

Turning to this clone: The junction and the germline gene differ at one end; a read error may be behind it. V usage is TRBV4-1 and J usage is TRBJ1-1; 10 bases agree with TRBD1. The CDR3 sequence is 14 residues long. Germline lookup yields CDR1 MGHRA and CDR2 YSYEKL. The CDR3 spells CASSQGQGATEASF. The DNA of the CDR3 is TGCGCCAGCAGCCAAGGACAGGGGGCCACTGAAGCTTCCTTT.

This chain uses TRBV6-5 with TRBJ2-2; a possible D gene is TRBD2 (6 bases). The germline gives CDR1 MNHEY, CDR2 SVGAGI. The V and J ends lost 2 bases and 2 bases respectively, with 9 bases between them. The CDR3 spans 15 residues. The CDR3 nucleotides read TGTGCCAGCAGTTACGAGGGGACTAACACCGGGGAGCTGTTTTTT. Amino acid sequence: CASSYEGTNTGELFF.

The chain joins TRBV12-5 to TRBJ2-7; 8 bases are shared with TRBD2. The CDR3 runs to 13 residues. Germline CDR1 is LGHNT and CDR2 is FRNRAP. V shed 7 bases and J 6 bases; nucleotides not matched to a gene: 8. The CDR3 DNA follows: TGTGCTAGTGCCCCCACGGGGGGGCTCGAGCAGTACTTC. This translates into CASAPTGGLEQYF.

The V and J genes are TRBV28 and TRBJ2-7; 7 bases agree with TRBD1. V shed 3 bases, J shed 1 base, and the junction held 3 bases outside the gene matches. CDR1 is MDHEN and CDR2 is SYDVKM in the germline V gene. This CDR3 is 14 amino acids long. CDR3 region: CASSLPQGSYEQYF. The CDR3 DNA sequence: TGTGCCAGCAGTTTGCCACAGGGGTCCTACGAGCAGTACTTC.

This sequence joins TRBV7-9 and TRBJ2-7; D perhaps matches TRBD1 (5 bases). Trimming left V 5 bases short and J 0 bases short, with 17 bases between. Germline V CDR1 and CDR2: SEHNR, FQNEAQ (reference sequence). CDR3 size: 16 residues. The CDR3 sequence is CASSPPDSASSYEQYF. For the CDR3, the DNA is TGTGCCAGCAGCCCCCCCGACAGCGCGAGCTCCTACGAGCAGTACTTC.

This chain joins TRBV2 and TRBJ1-6, with D perhaps TRBD1 (5 bases). Germline CDR1 SNHLY, CDR2 FYNNEI. With 6 bases removed from V and 14 bases from J, the gap between germline ends came to 23 bases. The CDR3 covers 15 residues. CDR3 protein: CASRARTSSIWALHF. As DNA, the CDR3 is TGTGCCAGCAGGGCTCGGACAAGCTCAATATGGGCCCTCCACTTT.